This entry features one T cell receptor (beta chain) sequence. What it binds is unknown. The sample comes from a study of T cells in Graves' hyperthyroidism and ophthalmopathy. Researchers barred patients who had uncontrolled infection, other autoimmune disease, pregnancy or lactation. Clinical symptoms, serum thyroxine and TRAb, thyroid ultrasound and orbital computed tomography were used for the diagnoses. Study findings and constraints: Blood also held most thyroid clonotypes expanded beyond 0.001. Separating ophthalmopathy from stable hyperthyroidism was achieved by a 13 V-J model.

The CDR3 runs to 12 residues. Trimming cost V 9 bases and J 8 bases, with 16 bases left between them. Per the germline V gene, CDR1 is SNHLY and CDR2 is FYNNEI. Amplified regions were TCR beta CDR3 sequences from RNA transcripts. The HTBI set primed first-round TCR CDR3 RT-PCR. MiXCR was run by TCRdb on the multiplex PCR reads, yielding one entry per CDR3 protein. Of more than 550,000 distinct CDR3 sequences in the sample, just under 45% were seen once. The sequencing input was peripheral blood or thyroid tissue (not recorded which). The rearrangement uses TRBV2 and TRBJ1-2, with D possibly being TRBD1 (6 bases). This receptor was identified in an adult man with Graves' disease, either hyperthyroidism or ophthalmopathy (not recorded which). CDR3 bases: TGTGCCAGTAGAAGACAGGATCGGGGCTACACCTTC. This encodes CASRRQDRGYTF.